Reported below is one TCR beta chain. Its antigen is undetermined. This sample is part of a study of CD8 T cells in ankylosing spondylitis. The study, taken as a whole, reports: Those disease-linked clones were CD8+; they were also relatively rare in peripheral blood. Earlier work had already found some motif variants in reactive arthritis synovial fluid and blood. Reported data indicate significant enrichment of disease-linked clones within matched ankylosing spondylitis synovial fluid. Ankylosing spondylitis blood appeared to carry a characteristic TCR beta motif of roughly eight highly homologous variants.

MiXCR, run by TCRdb on the 5' RACE reads, gives a single entry per CDR3 protein. The sample lists under 250,000 distinct CDR3 sequences, around 25% occurring once. The germline V gene encodes CDR1 SQVTM and CDR2 ANQGSEA. V gave up 6 bases and J gave up 9 bases, with 12 bases separating them. This CDR3 comprises 11 residues. This chain links TRBV29-1 with TRBJ2-1, with no clear D. The sequenced sample was blood, either unsorted or a sorted T cell fraction (not recorded which). The sequence was collected from a male donor with ankylosing spondylitis or in good health (not recorded which). In DNA, the CDR3 is TGCAGCGTCGCAGGTATGCGTGAGCAGTTCTTC. Translation gives CSVAGMREQFF.